The rows below give T cell receptor beta chains drawn from one sample of a study of patients and donors after allogeneic stem cell transplantation. MiXCR, run by TCRdb on the RT-PCR reads, gives a single entry per CDR3 protein. Found here are about 76,000 distinct CDR3 sequences, about 30% of them singletons; the top ten hold about 30%. Sequencing was performed on blood, either unsorted or a sorted T cell fraction (not recorded which). These receptors were collected from a human donor who was either an allogeneic HSCT recipient or a stem cell or donor lymphocyte infusion donor (not recorded which). It is not recorded whose cells these are; they may come from a transplant donor. CDR3s leave out the opening cysteine and the closing phenylalanine or tryptophan. D genes are given only for firm matches. Size is stated for part of the rows, as once, few or many counts, or as a class when the clone is expanded.

d_gene | len | v_gene | abundance | CDR3aa
. | 12 | TRBV5-1 | many | ASTAGNYNSPLH
. | 11 | TRBV2 | . | ASSGRGGNEQY
TRBD2 | 15 | TRBV12-3/TRBV12-4 | once | ASSPASGRARGDTQY
. | 9 | TRBV7-8 | few | ASSNTGELF
. | 15 | TRBV27 | once | ASSSLPGWSSYNEQF
. | 10 | TRBV12-5 | few | ASAPGTWGYT
TRBD1 | 11 | TRBV7-9 | . | ASSFGQVDGYT
. | 12 | TRBV20-1 | . | SASRASGANVLT
. | 12 | TRBV12-3/TRBV12-4 | . | ASSLSQVSYEQY
. | 14 | TRBV6-6 | few | ASNGGGPSGTDTQY
. | 13 | TRBV12-3/TRBV12-4 | . | ASSFGATSGNTIY
. | 11 | TRBV30 | few | AWSVLQGDGYT
. | 13 | TRBV12-3/TRBV12-4 | few | ASSLTAGVSYEQY
. | 12 | TRBV12-3/TRBV12-4 | . | ASTRASPHSPLH
. | 13 | TRBV3-1 | . | ASSQDPAGNQPQH
. | 12 | TRBV10-3 | many | AISESGSSQPQH
. | 16 | TRBV6-2/TRBV6-3 | . | ASSYRGPPGAGTDTQY
. | 13 | TRBV9 | . | ASSVWKSSTDTQY